This T cell receptor beta chain is drawn from a study of CD8 T cell repertoires and HIV-1 epitope variants. This CDR3 is built from 12 residues. Germline CDR1 is SGHDT and CDR2 is YYEEEE. V lost 4 bases to trimming and J lost 1 base, with 5 bases between them. The repertoire was sequenced with immunoSEQ multiplex PCR; TCRdb's copy has only in-frame clones and lacks some. The sample includes under 6,500 clones, roughly 60% seen only once; the top ten take roughly 45%. Comments on this clone: Its specificity is unknown.

The receptor was derived from a male donor with HIV. The V call is TRBV5-6, the J call TRBJ1-1; D is uncertain. The sample taken for sequencing was cultured CD8+ T cells derived from PBMCs. The CDR3 protein is CASSPGNTEAFF. CDR3 DNA sequence: TGTGCCAGCAGCCCTGGGAACACTGAAGCTTTCTTT.